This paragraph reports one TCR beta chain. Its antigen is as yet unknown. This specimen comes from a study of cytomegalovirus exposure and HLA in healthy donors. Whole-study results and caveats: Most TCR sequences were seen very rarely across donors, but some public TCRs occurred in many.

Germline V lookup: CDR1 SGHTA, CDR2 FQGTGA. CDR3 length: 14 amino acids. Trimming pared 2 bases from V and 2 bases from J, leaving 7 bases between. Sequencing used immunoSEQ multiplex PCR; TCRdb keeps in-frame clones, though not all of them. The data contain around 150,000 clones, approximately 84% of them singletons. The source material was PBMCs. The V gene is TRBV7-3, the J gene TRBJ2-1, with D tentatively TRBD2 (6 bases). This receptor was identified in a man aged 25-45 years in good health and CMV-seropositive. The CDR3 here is CASSLGGTYNEQFF. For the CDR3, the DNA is TGTGCCAGCAGCTTAGGGGGGACCTACAATGAGCAGTTCTTC.